This T cell receptor beta chain was sequenced in a study of cytomegalovirus exposure and HLA in healthy donors. A multiplex PCR was run with 60 Vbeta primers and 13 Jbeta primers. As processed by the authors: Some 80 million unique TCR beta chains, roughly 10 million shared, were counted in a later analysis. Repertoires were generated with immunoSEQ multiplex PCR, while TCRdb's copy carries only in-frame clones and drops some. Clonal size and the V and J genes are those of that table, whereas D and trimming came from the DNA. The data hold roughly 66,000 clones, with around 78% observed a single time. Study-level findings and limits: Most of the TCR beta V segments (in an earlier analysis) were productive either about 87% or about 30% of the time. One cluster of highly shared sequence variants probably arose as a sequencing artifact.

Notes on this clone: What it recognizes is unknown.

Germline CDR1 and CDR2: MRHNA and SNTAGT. The CDR3 consists of 14 residues. V was clipped by 6 bases and J by 2 bases; unmatched bases: 3. The sample comprised PBMCs. This chain connects TRBV6-4 to TRBJ1-2; 10 positions match TRBD1. The TCR comes from a man in his fifties in good health and CMV-seronegative. In nucleotides, the CDR3 is TGTGCCAGCAGACCGGGACAGGGGAACTATGGCTACACCTTC. Translating gives CASRPGQGNYGYTF.